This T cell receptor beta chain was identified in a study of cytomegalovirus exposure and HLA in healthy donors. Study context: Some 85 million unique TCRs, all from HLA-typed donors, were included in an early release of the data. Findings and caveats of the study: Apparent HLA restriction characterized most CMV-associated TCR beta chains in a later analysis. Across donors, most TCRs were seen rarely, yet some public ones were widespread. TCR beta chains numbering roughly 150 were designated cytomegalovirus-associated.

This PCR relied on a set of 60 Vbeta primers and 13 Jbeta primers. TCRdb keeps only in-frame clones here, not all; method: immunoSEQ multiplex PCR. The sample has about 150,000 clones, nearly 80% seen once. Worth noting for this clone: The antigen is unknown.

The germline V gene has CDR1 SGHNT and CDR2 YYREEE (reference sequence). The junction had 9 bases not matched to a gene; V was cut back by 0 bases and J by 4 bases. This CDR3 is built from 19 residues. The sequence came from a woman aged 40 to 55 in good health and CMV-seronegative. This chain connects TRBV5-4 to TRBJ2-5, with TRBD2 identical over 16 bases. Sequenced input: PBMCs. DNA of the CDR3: TGTGCCAGCAGCTTGGCTTCCGGGACTAGCGGGGGGGAGTTAGAGACCCAGTACTTC. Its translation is CASSLASGTSGGELETQYF. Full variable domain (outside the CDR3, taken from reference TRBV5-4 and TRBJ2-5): ETGVTQSPTHLIKTRGQQVTLRCSSQSGHNTVSWYQQALGQGPQFIFQYYREEENGRGNFPPRFSGLQFPNYSSELNVNALELDDSALYLCASSLASGTSGGELETQYFGPGTRLLVL.